The clone carrying this T cell receptor (beta chain) was detected only a few times. Given a much more abundant clone one base away, this may be a read error. Reverse transcription of extracted RNA yielded cDNA, which provided the sequencing template. Profiling relied on immunoSEQ multiplex PCR, and the TCRdb table lists in-frame clones only, not all of them. The profile covers 150,000 to 200,000 clones, with approximately 52% appearing a single time and approximately 16% taken by the ten largest. J gave up 5 bases and V 6 bases, and 12 bases lay outside the gene matches. Germline V gene data show CDR1 as SNHLY and CDR2 as FYNNEI. The CDR3 is 16 residues long. This entry is derived from a study of CD8+ T cells in alopecia areata. The treatment: oral pan-JAK inhibitor, 5-10 mg twice daily.

The input for sequencing was CD4+ T cells sorted from blood, taken between weeks 55 and 65, from a patient treated with tofacitinib. This chain links TRBV2 with TRBJ2-1; the match to TRBD2 covers 8 bases. The sequence was obtained from a human donor with alopecia areata. CDR3 amino acids: CASSPIGGGIDNEQFF. In nucleotides, the CDR3 is TGTGCCAGCAGCCCAATAGGCGGGGGGATTGACAATGAGCAGTTCTTC.